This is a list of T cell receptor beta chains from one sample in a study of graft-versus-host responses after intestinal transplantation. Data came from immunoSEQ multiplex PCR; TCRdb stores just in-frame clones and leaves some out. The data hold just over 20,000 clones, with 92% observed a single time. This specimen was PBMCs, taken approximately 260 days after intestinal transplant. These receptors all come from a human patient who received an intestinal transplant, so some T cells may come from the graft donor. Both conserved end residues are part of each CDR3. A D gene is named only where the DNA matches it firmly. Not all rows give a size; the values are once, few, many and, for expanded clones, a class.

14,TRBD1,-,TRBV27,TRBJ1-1,TGTGCCAGCAGTTTAGCAGGGGGCAACACTGAAGCTTTCTTT,CASSLAGGNTEAFF
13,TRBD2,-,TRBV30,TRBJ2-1,TGTGCACATCATAGCGGGAGCGTAGGAGAGCAGTTCTTC,CAHHSGSVGEQFF
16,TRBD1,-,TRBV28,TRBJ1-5,TGTGCCAGCAGTTTAGGCGGACAGGGAGGATTTCAGCCCCAGCATTTT,CASSLGGQGGFQPQHF
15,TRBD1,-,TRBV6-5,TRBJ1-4,TGTGCCAGCAGGGAGGGACAGTCAACTAATGAAAAACTGTTTTTT,CASREGQSTNEKLFF
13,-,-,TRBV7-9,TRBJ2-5,TGTGCCAGCAGCTTTTCGGAGGCGGAGACCCAGTACTTC,CASSFSEAETQYF
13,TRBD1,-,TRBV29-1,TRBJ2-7,TGCAGCGTTGAAGGACAGGGGGCTGGCGAGCAGTACTTC,CSVEGQGAGEQYF
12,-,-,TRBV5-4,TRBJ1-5,TGTGCCAGCAGCTTGGATGCGGGGCCCCAGCATTTT,CASSLDAGPQHF
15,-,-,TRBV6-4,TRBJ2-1,TGTGCCAGCAGTGAGGGGGTGGCGACCTACAATGAGCAGTTCTTC,CASSEGVATYNEQFF
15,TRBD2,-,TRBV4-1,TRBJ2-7,TGCGCCAGCAGCCAACACCCGGGAGGGCCCCCCGAGCAGTACTTC,CASSQHPGGPPEQYF
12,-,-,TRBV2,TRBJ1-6,TGTGCCAGCAGAACTACCAATTCACCCCTCCACTTT,CASRTTNSPLHF
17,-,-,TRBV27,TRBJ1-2,TGTGCCAGCAGCCCCGACAGGCTAGGTCTTACTAACTATGGCTACACCTTC,CASSPDRLGLTNYGYTF
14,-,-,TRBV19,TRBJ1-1,TGTGCCAGTAGTTTCCTGACAGGATTCACTGAAGCTTTCTTT,CASSFLTGFTEAFF
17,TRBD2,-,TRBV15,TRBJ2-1,TGTGCCACCAGCAGAGCCTGGACTAGCACCACGGGCAATGAGCAGTTCTTC,CATSRAWTSTTGNEQFF
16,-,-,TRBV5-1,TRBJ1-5,TGCGCCAGCAGCTTGGAGGGCTCCAGGGATGGTCAGCCCCAGCATTTT,CASSLEGSRDGQPQHF
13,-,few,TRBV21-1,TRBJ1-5,TGTGCCAGCAGCAAACGTAGCAATCAGCCCCAGCATTTT,CASSKRSNQPQHF
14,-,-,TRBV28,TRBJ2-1,TGTGCCAGCAGGAAAATGGGGTCCTACAATGAGCAGTTCTTC,CASRKMGSYNEQFF
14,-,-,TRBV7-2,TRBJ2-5,TGTGCCAGCAGTTTCCAGACAGGCCGAGAGACCCAGTACTTC,CASSFQTGRETQYF
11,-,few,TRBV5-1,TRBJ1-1,TGCGCCAGCAGCCTGGACGGTGAAGCTTTCTTT,CASSLDGEAFF
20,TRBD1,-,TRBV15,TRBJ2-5,TGTGCCACCAGCAGAGATCTAAGGGACAGGGGTTTTCCCGTCCAAGAGACCCAGTACTTC,CATSRDLRDRGFPVQETQYF
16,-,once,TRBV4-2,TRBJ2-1,TGTGCCAGCAGCCAAGTATATAGGGGAGACGGCAATGAGCAGTTCTTC,CASSQVYRGDGNEQFF
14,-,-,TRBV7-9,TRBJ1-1,TGTGCCAGCAGCTTGGAGAGGCTCAACACTGAAGCTTTCTTT,CASSLERLNTEAFF
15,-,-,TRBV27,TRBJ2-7,TGTGCCAGCAGTTCGCCGGAGGGTAGTTCCTACGAGCAGTACTTC,CASSSPEGSSYEQYF
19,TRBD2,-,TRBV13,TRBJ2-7,TGTGCCAGCAGCTCTACCGGGACTAGCGGAAGCCCGAACTCTTACGAGCAGTACTTC,CASSSTGTSGSPNSYEQYF
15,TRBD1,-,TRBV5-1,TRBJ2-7,TGCGCCAGCAGCCCCAGGACAGGGGGGTCCTACGAGCAGTACTTC,CASSPRTGGSYEQYF
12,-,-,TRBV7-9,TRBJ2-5,TGTGCCAGCAGAACCGGAGGAGAGACCCAGTACTTC,CASRTGGETQYF
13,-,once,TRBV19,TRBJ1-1,TGTGCCAGTAGTATGGGCTGGAGGGGAGAAGCTTTCTTT,CASSMGWRGEAFF
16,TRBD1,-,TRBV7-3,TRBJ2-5,TGTGCCAGCAGCTTAAATTCGAGACAGGGTCAAGAGACCCAGTACTTC,CASSLNSRQGQETQYF
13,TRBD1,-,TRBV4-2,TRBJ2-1,TGTGCCAGCAGCTTACAGGGGGCGCATGAGCAGTTCTTC,CASSLQGAHEQFF
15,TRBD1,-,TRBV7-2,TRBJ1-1,TGTGCCAGCAGCTTAGTGGGACAGGGGGGGACTGAAGCTTTCTTT,CASSLVGQGGTEAFF
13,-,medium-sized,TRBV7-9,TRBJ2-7,TGTGCCAGCAGCCTCGGACACCCTGGGGAGCAGTACTTC,CASSLGHPGEQYF
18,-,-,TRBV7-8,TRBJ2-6,TGTGCCAGCAGCGAGATGTTGTACCCACAAAGTCGGGCCAACGTCCTGACTTTC,CASSEMLYPQSRANVLTF
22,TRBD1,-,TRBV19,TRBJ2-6,TGTGCCAGTAGTACATTACGACAGGGGACGTTGGTATCATACTCTGGGGCCAACGTCCTGACTTTC,CASSTLRQGTLVSYSGANVLTF
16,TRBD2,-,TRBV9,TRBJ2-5,TGTGCCAGCAGCGTAGAGGTTCTGGGCGGGGGGGAGACCCAGTACTTC,CASSVEVLGGGETQYF
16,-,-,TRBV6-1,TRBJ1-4,TGTGCCAGCAGTGAGGGGCCCTTCCCCGGGAGGGAAAAACTGTTTTTT,CASSEGPFPGREKLFF
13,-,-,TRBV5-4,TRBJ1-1,TGTGCCAGCAGCTTAGGGGGGAGGGCTGAAGCTTTCTTT,CASSLGGRAEAFF
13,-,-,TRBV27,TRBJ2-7,TGTGCCAGCACTCCCCCATTCTCCTACGAGCAGTACTTC,CASTPPFSYEQYF
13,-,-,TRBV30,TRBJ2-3,TGTGCCTGGAACCTCCGAAGCACAGATACGCAGTATTTT,CAWNLRSTDTQYF
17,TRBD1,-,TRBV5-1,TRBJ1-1,TGCGCCAGCAGCTTGACGGACAGGGGGTTCGACAACACTGAAGCTTTCTTT,CASSLTDRGFDNTEAFF
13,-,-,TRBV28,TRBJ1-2,TGTGCCAGCATAACAACAGGGAACTATGGCTACACCTTC,CASITTGNYGYTF
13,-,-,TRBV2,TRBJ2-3,TGTGCCAGCAGTACTAGTTTCCGCGATACGCAGTATTTT,CASSTSFRDTQYF
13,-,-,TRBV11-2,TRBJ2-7,TGTGCCAGCAGCCCGAATCGGGTATACGAGCAGTACTTC,CASSPNRVYEQYF
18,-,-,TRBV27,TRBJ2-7,TGTGCCAGCAGTTTAACCCGAGTCACAGGGATAAGCTCCTACGAGCAGTACTTC,CASSLTRVTGISSYEQYF
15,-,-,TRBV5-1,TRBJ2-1,TGCGCCAGCAGCTCCGAGGGTTGGCCCTACAATGAGCAGTTCTTC,CASSSEGWPYNEQFF
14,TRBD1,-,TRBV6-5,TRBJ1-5,TGTGCCAGCAGTTGGGACAGTAGCAATCAGCCCCAGCATTTT,CASSWDSSNQPQHF
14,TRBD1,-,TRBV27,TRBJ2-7,TGTGCCAGCACCTCCGGGACAGGGAACTACGAGCAGTACTTC,CASTSGTGNYEQYF
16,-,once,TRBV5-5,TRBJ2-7,TGTGCCAGCAGCGAAGACTTGGACATCGTGGGGGACGAGCAGTACTTC,CASSEDLDIVGDEQYF
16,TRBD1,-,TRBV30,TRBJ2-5,TGTGCCTGGAGTGGACCCGGGACAGGGGCTCAAGAGACCCAGTACTTC,CAWSGPGTGAQETQYF
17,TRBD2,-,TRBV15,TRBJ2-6,TGTGCCACCTATGCCGGACTAGCGGGAGCTGGGGCCAACGTCCTGACTTTC,CATYAGLAGAGANVLTF
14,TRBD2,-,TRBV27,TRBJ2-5,TGTGCCAGCAGTCTAGCGGGAGAAGGGGAGACCCAGTACTTC,CASSLAGEGETQYF